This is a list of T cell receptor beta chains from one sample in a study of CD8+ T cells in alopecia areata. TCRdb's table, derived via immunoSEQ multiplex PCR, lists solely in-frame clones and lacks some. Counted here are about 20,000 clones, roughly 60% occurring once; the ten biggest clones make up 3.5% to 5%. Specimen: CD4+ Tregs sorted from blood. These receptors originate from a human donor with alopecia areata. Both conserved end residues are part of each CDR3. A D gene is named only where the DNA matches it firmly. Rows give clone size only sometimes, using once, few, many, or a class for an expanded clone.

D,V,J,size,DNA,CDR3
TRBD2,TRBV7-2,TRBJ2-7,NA,TGTGCCAGCAAAATAGCGGGACTCGCCTACGAGCAGTACTTC,CASKIAGLAYEQYF
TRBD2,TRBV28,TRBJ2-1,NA,TGTGCCAGCAAGCGGACTAGGCGGTTTGGGGATGAGCAGTTCTTC,CASKRTRRFGDEQFF
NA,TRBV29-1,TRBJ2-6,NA,TGCAGCGTTAGGGACGTCTCTGGGGCCAACGTCCTGACTTTC,CSVRDVSGANVLTF
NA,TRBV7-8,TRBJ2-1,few,TGTGCCAGCAGGGACGCAGGGGGGTACAATGAGCAGTTCTTC,CASRDAGGYNEQFF
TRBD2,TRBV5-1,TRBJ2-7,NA,TGCGCCAGCAGCTTATCGGGGGGGTCCTACGAGCAGTACTTC,CASSLSGGSYEQYF
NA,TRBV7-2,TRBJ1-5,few,TGTGCCAGCAGCAACAGGGTGAATCAGCCCCAGCATTTT,CASSNRVNQPQHF
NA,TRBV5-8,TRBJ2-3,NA,TGTGCCAGCAAAAGGGGGTGGACAGATACGCAGTATTTT,CASKRGWTDTQYF
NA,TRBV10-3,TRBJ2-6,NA,TGTGCCATCCGGGAGTCTGGGGCCAACGTCCTGACTTTC,CAIRESGANVLTF
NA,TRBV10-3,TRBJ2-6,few,TGTGCCATCAGATCAGGGGCTGGGGCCAACGTCCTGACTTTC,CAIRSGAGANVLTF
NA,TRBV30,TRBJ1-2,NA,TGTGCCTGGAGTGTACTGTGGGGGGAAGGCTACACCTTC,CAWSVLWGEGYTF
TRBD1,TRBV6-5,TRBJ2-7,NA,TGTGCCAGCAGGATTAACAGGGGGCCCTACGAGCAGTACTTC,CASRINRGPYEQYF
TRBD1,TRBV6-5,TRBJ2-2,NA,TGTGCCAGCAGTACCAGGGACAGCGGGGAGCTGTTTTTT,CASSTRDSGELFF
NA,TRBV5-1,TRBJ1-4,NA,TGCGCCAGCAGCCAGGACCCGGGACAAATAAATGAAAAACTGTTTTTT,CASSQDPGQINEKLFF
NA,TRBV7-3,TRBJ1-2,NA,TGTGCCAGCAGCCTCTACAGGGCGGACTCTAACTATGGCTACACCTTC,CASSLYRADSNYGYTF
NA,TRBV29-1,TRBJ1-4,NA,TGCAGCGTCGCTAAAGGGTCGGCTAATGAAAAACTGTTTTTT,CSVAKGSANEKLFF
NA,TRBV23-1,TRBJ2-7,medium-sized,TGCGCCAGCAGCCTGACGGTCTCCTACGAGCAGTACTTC,CASSLTVSYEQYF
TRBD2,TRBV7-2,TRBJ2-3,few,TGTGCCAGCAGCTTACTAGCGGGGATCACAGATACGCAGTATTTT,CASSLLAGITDTQYF
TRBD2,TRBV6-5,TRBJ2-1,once,TGTGCCAGCGGGTTAACTAGCGCCTACAATGAGCAGTTCTTC,CASGLTSAYNEQFF
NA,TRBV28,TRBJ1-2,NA,TGTGCCAGCAGTTTGACAGTAGCCTATGGCTACACCTTC,CASSLTVAYGYTF
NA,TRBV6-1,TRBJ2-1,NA,TGTGCCAGCAGTGGGGGCCGTAATGAGCAGTTCTTC,CASSGGRNEQFF
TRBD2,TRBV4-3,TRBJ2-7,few,TGCGCCAGCAGCCATCGGATAGCGGGAGGCTACGAGCAGTACTTC,CASSHRIAGGYEQYF
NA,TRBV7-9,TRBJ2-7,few,TGTGCCAGCAGCTTCGGGGACGGATCGTCCTACGAGCAGTACTTC,CASSFGDGSSYEQYF
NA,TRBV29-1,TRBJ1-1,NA,TGCAGCGCCATCATCGACACTGAAGCTTTCTTT,CSAIIDTEAFF
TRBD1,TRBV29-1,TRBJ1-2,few,TGCAGCGTCGGGACAGGGGGCGACGGGGGCTACACCTTC,CSVGTGGDGGYTF
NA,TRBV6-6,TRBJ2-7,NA,TGTGCCAGCAGTTCCCCCCGGGTCCTGTCCTACGAGCAGTACTTC,CASSSPRVLSYEQYF
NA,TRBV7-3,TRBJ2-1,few,TGTGCCAGCAGCCCCGGGACCTCAGGCAATGAGCAGTTCTTC,CASSPGTSGNEQFF
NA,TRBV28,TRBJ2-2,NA,TGTGCCAGCAATCCGTTGCCGAACACCGGGGAGCTGTTTTTT,CASNPLPNTGELFF
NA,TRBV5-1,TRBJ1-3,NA,TGCGCCAGCAGCTTGGTAGCAGGCTCTGGAAACACCATATATTTT,CASSLVAGSGNTIYF
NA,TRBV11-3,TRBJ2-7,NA,TGTGCCAGCAGTGAACTATTCTACGAGCAGTACTTC,CASSELFYEQYF
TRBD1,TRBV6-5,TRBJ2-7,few,TGTGCCAGCAGACTTGGGACAGGAGGGGTCTACGAGCAGTACTTC,CASRLGTGGVYEQYF
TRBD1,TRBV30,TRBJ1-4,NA,TGTGCCTGGAGTCGACAGGGGGCCGGTGAAAAACTGTTTTTT,CAWSRQGAGEKLFF